The clone carrying this TCR beta chain was picked up many times. The antigen remains unidentified. This entry comes from a study of T cells after yellow fever vaccination. Study overall: Where fractions had low cell numbers, libraries were prepared from them with the SMART-Seq v4 Ultra Low Input RNA kit. Overall study findings and caveats: The CD4 compartment and the CD8 compartment contained a small share of clonotypes in common. One caveat is that FACS-sorted repertoires could contain abundant clonotypes contaminating from the bulk population.

Generation of TCR cDNA used 5'RACE template switching (which added a universal primer site and UMIs). TCRdb processed the 5' RACE reads anew with MiXCR; each CDR3 protein has one entry. Here the sample spans 200,000 to 250,000 distinct CDR3 sequences, under 3.5% being singletons. Germline V lookup: CDR1 SGHRS, CDR2 YFSETQ. The CDR3 totals 14 residues. Trimming cost V 0 bases and J 5 bases, with 8 bases left between them. The source material was CD4+ T cells sorted from PBMCs, sampled 10 days after the yellow fever booster vaccination. V gene TRBV5-1 combines with J gene TRBJ2-2; D gene unclear. The TCR was taken from a man younger than 30 who received the YFV17D yellow fever vaccine. CDR3 nucleotide sequence: TGCGCCAGCAGCTTGGGACTGGGGACCGGGGAGCTGTTTTTT. Translated, it gives CASSLGLGTGELFF. The full variable domain, rest sourced from reference TRBV5-1 and TRBJ2-2, is KAGVTQTPRYLIKTRGQQVTLSCSPISGHRSVSWYQQTPGQGLQFLFEYFSETQRNKGNFPGRFSGRQFSNSRSEMNVSTLELGDSALYLCASSLGLGTGELFFGEGSRLTVL.